This T cell receptor (beta chain) was sequenced during a study of neurological immune-mediated disorders. Looked up from germline, CDR1 is SGHAT and CDR2 is FQNNGV. This CDR3 spans 13 amino acids. As to this clonotype: An end of the junction does not agree with germline; a read error may underlie this.

TCRdb re-called the 5' RACE reads through MiXCR, storing one row per CDR3 protein. The sample consists of more than 20,000 distinct CDR3 sequences, 2.5% of them appearing once. The clonotype comes from a woman aged 45-65 years with multiple sclerosis. The sequenced sample consisted of PBMCs. V usage is TRBV11-2 and J usage is TRBJ1-5; the D is unclear. As DNA, the CDR3 is TGTGCCAGCAGCTTAGTCGGTAGTCAGCCCCAGAATTTT. Protein: CASSLVGSQPQNF.